This entry features one T cell receptor beta chain sequence. Its antigen is unknown. This record comes from a study of T cell responses to AZD1222 COVID-19 vaccine. General observations from the study: Per reports, nearly half of all spike-specific TCRs target regions that are unmutated in variants. Of the AZD1222 recipients, only 6 or 7 were seropositive at baseline.

Repertoires were generated with immunoSEQ multiplex PCR, while TCRdb's copy carries only in-frame clones and drops some. This repertoire shows about 55,000 clones, 70% to 90% found once; its top ten account for approximately 2%. Trimming pared 5 bases from V and 0 bases from J, leaving 9 bases between. CDR1 is LNHDA, CDR2 SQIVND, per germline (reference sequence). The CDR3 totals 14 residues. The sample was peripheral blood, taken on day 0 of AZD1222 vaccination. This chain connects TRBV19 to TRBJ2-3; D is ambiguous. The TCR originated in an adult in good health. The CDR3 protein is CASSWTASTDTQYF. CDR3 in DNA: TGTGCCAGTAGTTGGACGGCTAGCACAGATACGCAGTATTTT.